This T cell receptor (beta chain) was obtained from a study of neurological immune-mediated disorders. Study summary: Within the group of 34 multiple sclerosis patients, about 30 were relapsing-remitting, while 3 were secondary progressive. Findings of the study overall: One cluster of related CDR3 sequences contained, by phylogenetic grouping, the repertoires of 18 of 34 multiple sclerosis patients and formed a possible signature. None of the CDR3 amino acid sequences in expanded clones turned up in more than one subject, which points to private repertoires in all groups.

With 10-nucleotide random UMIs included, cDNA was synthesized by 5'RACE. MiXCR was run by TCRdb on the 5' RACE reads, yielding one entry per CDR3 protein. The sample includes 130,000 or so distinct CDR3 sequences, roughly 3.1% of them seen just once. Germline V gives CDR1 SGHRS, CDR2 YFSETQ. Between the trimmed V and J ends, which lost 3 bases and 3 bases, there was a span of 12 bases. The CDR3 consists of 15 residues. This clonotype was seen repeatedly, ten times or more. Its antigen is still unknown. The chain combines TRBV5-1 with TRBJ2-2; D possibly matches TRBD1 or TRBD2 (5 bases each). The sequence was obtained from a woman between 25 and 40 years old with multiple sclerosis. Source material: PBMCs. CDR3 sequence: CASSSSGRHTGELFF. For the CDR3, the DNA is TGCGCCAGCAGCTCCTCGGGACGACACACCGGGGAGCTGTTTTTT.